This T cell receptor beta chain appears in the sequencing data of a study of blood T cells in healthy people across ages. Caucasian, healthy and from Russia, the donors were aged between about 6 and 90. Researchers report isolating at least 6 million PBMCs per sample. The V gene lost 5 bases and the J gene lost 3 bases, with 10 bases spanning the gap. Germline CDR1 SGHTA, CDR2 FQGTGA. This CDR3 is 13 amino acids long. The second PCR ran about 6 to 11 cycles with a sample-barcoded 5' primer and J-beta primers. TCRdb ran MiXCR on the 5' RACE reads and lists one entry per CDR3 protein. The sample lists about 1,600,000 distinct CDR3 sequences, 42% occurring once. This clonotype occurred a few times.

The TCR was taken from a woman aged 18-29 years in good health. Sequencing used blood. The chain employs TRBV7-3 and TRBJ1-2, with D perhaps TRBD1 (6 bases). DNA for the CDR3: TGTGCCAGCAGCGTGGACAGATACTATGGCTACACCTTC. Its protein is CASSVDRYYGYTF.